This entry concerns a single T cell receptor (beta chain). Within the sample, other DNA sequences also encode this same CDR3. Per the original methods: The assay estimated nucleated cells by amplifying reference gene primers. Produced via immunoSEQ multiplex PCR; TCRdb's table is partial and in-frame only. That table is the source of V, J and clone size, and D and trimming were worked out from the DNA. This sample has tens of thousands of clones, with approximately 80% found just once. This sample is drawn from a study of blood T cell repertoires in COVID-19. Across the whole study: COVID-19 samples, acute and convalescent, were from the United States, Italy and Spain. PBMCs, B-cell-depleted T cells, or T cells were the source of the cDNA or gDNA that made up the material.

Unmatched junction bases numbered 3, after V lost 1 base and J lost 7 bases. Germline CDR1 LGHNA, CDR2 YSLEER. The CDR3 has 15 amino acids. The sequence was obtained from a human donor in a cohort sampled during active COVID-19. The specimen was peripheral blood. This rearrangement joins TRBV4-3 to TRBJ1-3; TRBD1 matches 11 bases. The CDR3 loop is CASSQAGTGGNTIYF. In DNA form, the CDR3 reads TGCGCCAGCAGCCAAGCCGGGACAGGGGGTAACACCATATATTTT.